This section outlines one T cell receptor (beta chain) sequence together with its context. Its antigen remains unidentified. This sample was taken from a study of T cell responses to AZD1222 COVID-19 vaccine. Study observations and caveats: Just a handful of AZD1222 recipients tested seropositive at baseline. Most donors were white British, females outnumbered males, and clonal diversity was possibly underestimated.

Clones were sequenced by immunoSEQ multiplex PCR, and TCRdb holds only the in-frame ones, with some missing. The data hold over 95,000 clones, with 85% to 95% observed a single time. Trimming removed 5 bases from V and 5 bases from J, with 6 bases in between. Germline-derived CDR1 and CDR2 are SQVTM and ANQGSEA. The CDR3 loop spans 11 amino acids. The chain carries TRBV29-1 and TRBJ1-4, with no clear D. The specimen was peripheral blood, collected on day 0 of AZD1222 vaccination. The origin of this receptor is an adult in good health. The CDR3 nucleotides read TGCAGCGTTAAGACAAATGAAAAACTGTTTTTT. Translating it yields CSVKTNEKLFF.